This record looks at one TCR beta chain sequence and its context. The antigen remains unidentified. The data derive from a study of PD-1 blockade in mismatch repair-deficient tumors. Measured with immunoSEQ multiplex PCR; TCRdb has only the in-frame clones, and not every one. The repertoire holds 35,000 to 40,000 clones, with about 76% as singletons. TCR sequencing covered a few patients who responded to pembrolizumab. The study's findings and limits: After pembrolizumab, tumor-resident clones rose rapidly, then generally contracted before radiologic responses.

This CDR3 has 15 residues. V lost 6 bases to trimming and J lost 5 bases, with 19 bases between them. CDR1 is SNHLY, CDR2 FYNNEI, per germline. The V gene is TRBV2, the J gene TRBJ2-5, with D tentatively TRBD2 (5 bases). This receptor was taken from an adult with mismatch repair-deficient cancer. The sample in question was peripheral blood, obtained 4 weeks after starting pembrolizumab. The CDR3 DNA reads as TGTGCCAGCAGCTATCGGCCCAACCGAGGGGAGACCCAGTACTTC. The encoded protein is CASSYRPNRGETQYF.